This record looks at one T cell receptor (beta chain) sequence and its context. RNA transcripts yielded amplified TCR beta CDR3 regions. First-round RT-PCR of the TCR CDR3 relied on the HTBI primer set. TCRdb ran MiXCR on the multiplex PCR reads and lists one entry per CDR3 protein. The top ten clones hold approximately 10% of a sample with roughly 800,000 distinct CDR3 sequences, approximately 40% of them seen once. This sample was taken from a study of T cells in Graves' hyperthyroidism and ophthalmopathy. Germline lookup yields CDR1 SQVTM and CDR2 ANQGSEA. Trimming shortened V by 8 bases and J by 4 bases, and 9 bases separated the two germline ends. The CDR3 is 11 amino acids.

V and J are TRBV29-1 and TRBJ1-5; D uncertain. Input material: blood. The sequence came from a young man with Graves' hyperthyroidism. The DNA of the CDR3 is TGCAGCTTAGGAAAGAATCAGCCCCAGCATTTT. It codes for CSLGKNQPQHF.